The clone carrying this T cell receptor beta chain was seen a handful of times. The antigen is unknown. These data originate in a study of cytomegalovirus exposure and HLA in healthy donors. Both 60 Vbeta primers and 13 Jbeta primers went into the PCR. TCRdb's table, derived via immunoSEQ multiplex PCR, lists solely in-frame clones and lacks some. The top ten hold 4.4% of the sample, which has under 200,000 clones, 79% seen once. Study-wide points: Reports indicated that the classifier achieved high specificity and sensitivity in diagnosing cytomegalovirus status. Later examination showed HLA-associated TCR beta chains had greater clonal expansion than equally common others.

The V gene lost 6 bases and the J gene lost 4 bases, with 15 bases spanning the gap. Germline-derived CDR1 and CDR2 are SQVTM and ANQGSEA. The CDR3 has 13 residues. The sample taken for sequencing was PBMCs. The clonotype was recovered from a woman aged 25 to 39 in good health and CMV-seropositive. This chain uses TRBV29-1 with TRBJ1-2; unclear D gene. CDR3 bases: TGCAGCGTCGCGGTTCATGGGTTCTATGGCTACACCTTC. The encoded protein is CSVAVHGFYGYTF.